The 2 T cell receptor beta chains below come from one sample, sequenced in a study of cytomegalovirus exposure and HLA in healthy donors. A multiplex PCR was run with 60 Vbeta primers and 13 Jbeta primers. Profiled with immunoSEQ multiplex PCR; TCRdb holds only in-frame clones, not every one. Of about 140,000 clones listed, 73% are singletons. Material for sequencing was PBMCs. These receptors all come from a woman aged 40-49 years in good health and CMV-seronegative.

This clone has only a few counts. The genes are TRBV7-9 and TRBJ1-1, with no clear D. V dropped 2 bases and J dropped 4 bases, with 5 bases sitting between them. The CDR3 runs 12 residues. The germline CDR1 and CDR2 sequences are SEHNR and FQNEAQ (reference sequence). CDR3 sequence (DNA): TGTGCCAGCAGCTTAATATCCACTGAAGCTTTCTTT. Its translation: CASSLISTEAFF.

The chain combines TRBV7-8 with TRBJ1-2, with unresolved D. V lost 1 base and J 4 bases, leaving 7 bases between the germline ends. Germline loops: CDR1 SGHVS, CDR2 FQNEAQ. The CDR3 extends over 13 amino acids. The DNA for the CDR3 is TGTGCCAGCAGCTTAGACAGAACCTATGGCTACACCTTC. This translates into CASSLDRTYGYTF.